The T cell receptor (beta chain) under discussion was sequenced for a study of CD4+ T cells in melanoma. Study results and limitations: A reported correlation linked neoantigen-specific CD4+ T cells to CD8+, macrophage and B cell function.

TCRdb's copy holds only in-frame clones and misses some; the assay was immunoSEQ multiplex PCR. The sample includes some 15,000 clones, approximately 57% seen only once; the top ten take roughly a sixth. With regard to this clone: Its antigen remains unidentified.

Germline V lookup: CDR1 MNHNY, CDR2 SVGAGI (reference sequence). This CDR3 region has 15 residues. V lost 6 bases and J lost 3, with 14 bases in between. This receptor was obtained from a human donor with melanoma. The sample was cells from a culture (not recorded whether cultured in vitro). The chain recombines TRBV6-6 with TRBJ1-4, with TRBD1 as a possible D gene (6 bases). The CDR3 loop is CASSPRTVSNEKLFF. DNA of the CDR3: TGTGCCAGCAGCCCTAGGACAGTTTCTAATGAAAAACTGTTTTTT.